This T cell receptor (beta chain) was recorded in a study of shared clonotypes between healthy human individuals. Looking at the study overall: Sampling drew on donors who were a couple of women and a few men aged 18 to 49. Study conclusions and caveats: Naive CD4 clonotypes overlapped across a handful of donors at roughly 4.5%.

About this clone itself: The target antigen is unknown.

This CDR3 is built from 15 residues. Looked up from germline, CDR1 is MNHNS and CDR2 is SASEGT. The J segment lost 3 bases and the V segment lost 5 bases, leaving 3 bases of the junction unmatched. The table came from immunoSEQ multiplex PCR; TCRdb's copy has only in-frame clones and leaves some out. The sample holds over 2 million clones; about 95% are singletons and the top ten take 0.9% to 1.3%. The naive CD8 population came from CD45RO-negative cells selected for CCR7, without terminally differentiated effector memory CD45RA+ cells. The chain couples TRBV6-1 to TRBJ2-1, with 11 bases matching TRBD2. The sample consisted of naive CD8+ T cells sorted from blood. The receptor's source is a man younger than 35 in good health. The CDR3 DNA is TGTGCCAGCAGTCGTCTAGCGGGAGGCTACAATGAGCAGTTCTTC. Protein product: CASSRLAGGYNEQFF.